The 27 T cell receptor beta chains below all came from one sample that was sequenced in a study of blood T cell repertoires in COVID-19. Repertoires were generated with immunoSEQ multiplex PCR, while TCRdb's copy carries only in-frame clones and drops some. The data contain hundreds of thousands of clones, 85% to 90% of them seen just once; the ten biggest clones take up less than 1.6%. The sequencing input was peripheral blood. These receptors all stem from a woman aged 40 to 49 who had recovered from COVID-19.

This rearrangement joins TRBV5-1 to TRBJ2-1, with 11 bases lining up with TRBD2. CDR1 is SGHRS, CDR2 YFSETQ, per germline. CDR3 length: 14 residues. Trimming took 4 bases from V and 8 from J; bases not matched to a gene: 5. The CDR3 protein is CASSLSGGADEQFF. In DNA, the CDR3 is TGCGCCAGCAGCCTTAGCGGGGGGGCCGATGAGCAGTTCTTC.

The V gene is TRBV10-2, the J gene TRBJ2-7, with 7 positions matching TRBD1. The CDR3 runs to 15 residues. Germline-derived CDR1 and CDR2 are WSHSY and SAAADI. J gave up 6 bases and V 0 bases, and 8 bases lay outside the gene matches. CDR3: CASSESFQGVGEQYF. The CDR3 DNA follows: TGCGCCAGCAGTGAGTCCTTTCAGGGGGTAGGCGAGCAGTACTTC.

The chain has TRBV27 and TRBJ1-5; 7 nucleotides align to TRBD1. The CDR3 is 15 amino acids. Germline CDR1 MNHEY, CDR2 SMNVEV (reference sequence). The J segment lost 2 bases and the V segment lost 3 bases, leaving 4 bases of the junction unmatched. The CDR3 bases are TGTGCCAGCAGTTTTATCGGGACAGGCAATCAGCCCCAGCATTTT. Translating it yields CASSFIGTGNQPQHF.

The chain is built from TRBV12-3 or TRBV12-4 and TRBJ1-1; 7 bases line up with TRBD1. V gave up 5 bases and J gave up 6 bases; unmatched junction bases: 6. This CDR3 region has 13 residues. CDR3 region: CASSVRGEPEAFF. The CDR3 DNA sequence: TGTGCCAGCAGTGTCAGGGGGGAACCTGAAGCTTTCTTT.

This sequence joins TRBV7-9 and TRBJ1-6; D call uncertain. The CDR3 covers 18 residues. V shed 0 bases and J shed 1 base, with 13 bases lying between them. CDR1 and CDR2 (germline): SEHNR, FQNEAQ (reference sequence). CDR3: CASSLAVFPMSYNSPLHF. The DNA for the CDR3 is TGTGCCAGCAGCTTAGCGGTGTTCCCTATGTCCTATAATTCACCCCTCCACTTT.

The chain couples TRBV5-1 to TRBJ2-7; D gene unclear. V was cut by 0 bases and J by 5 bases, with 12 bases left in between. This CDR3 has 14 amino acids. Germline V CDR1 and CDR2: SGHRS, YFSETQ. The CDR3 coding sequence is TGCGCCAGCAGCTTGGGGTCGGCGGTCCACGAGCAGTACTTC. Protein sequence: CASSLGSAVHEQYF.

This sequence joins TRBV4-1 and TRBJ1-1, with unresolved D. The CDR3 has 12 amino acids. V was shortened by 1 base and J by 9 bases, with 9 bases between the two germline ends. Germline CDR1 MGHRA, CDR2 YSYEKL. CDR3 protein: CASSQGRAKAFF. The CDR3 DNA is TGCGCCAGCAGCCAAGGGAGGGCCAAAGCTTTCTTT.

The chain joins TRBV7-2 to TRBJ1-2; TRBD1 might be the D (5 bases). Germline CDR1 SGHTA, CDR2 FQGNSA. The germline V and J ends were trimmed by 1 base and 12 bases, with 15 bases remaining between them. CDR3 size: 13 residues. CDR3: CASSLEARAFHTF. CDR3 DNA: TGTGCCAGCAGCTTAGAGGCCAGGGCGTTTCACACCTTC.

The rearrangement links TRBV6-2 or TRBV6-3 to TRBJ2-2, with 8 nucleotides matching TRBD1. V lost 0 bases and J lost 3; bases outside the gene matches: 6. Germline assignment: CDR1 MNHEY and CDR2 SVGEGT. This CDR3 spans 17 amino acids. CDR3 loop: CASSYSGTGRYTGELFF. In DNA form, the CDR3 reads TGTGCCAGCAGTTACTCCGGGACAGGCCGATACACCGGGGAGCTGTTTTTT.

V gene TRBV11-1 combines with J gene TRBJ2-7; the match to TRBD1 covers 7 bases. The CDR3 has 16 residues. In germline, CDR1 is SGHAT, CDR2 FQDESV (reference sequence). The ends lost 5 bases at V and 4 bases at J; junction bases unmatched: 14. The CDR3 DNA reads TGTGCCAGCAGCCTTCGATGGGCAGGGGGAAGGTACGAGCAGTACTTC. Encoded protein: CASSLRWAGGRYEQYF.

The rearrangement joins TRBV5-6 to TRBJ2-2; 8 bases align to TRBD1. V lost 1 base, J lost 1 base, and 12 bases stayed unmatched. Germline V gives CDR1 SGHDT, CDR2 YYEEEE. The CDR3 covers 19 residues. The chain's CDR3 is CASSLTEEPGQENTGELFF. The CDR3 bases are TGTGCCAGCAGCTTGACTGAGGAGCCGGGACAGGAGAACACCGGGGAGCTGTTTTTT.

Comments on this clone: Within the sample, other DNA sequences also encode this same CDR3. CDR3 sequence (DNA): TGTGCCAGCAAAGGGGACACAGATACGCAGTATTTT. This gives the protein CASKGDTDTQYF. This rearrangement joins TRBV2 to TRBJ2-3; D perhaps matches TRBD1 (5 bases). The CDR3 is made up of 12 amino acids. Germline CDR1 and CDR2: SNHLY and FYNNEI. Trimming removed 7 bases from V and 2 bases from J, with 7 bases in between.

This clone was seen once. The genes are TRBV9 and TRBJ1-6; 7 nucleotides match TRBD1. Germline V gives CDR1 SGDLS, CDR2 YYNGEE. V gave up 4 bases and J gave up 9 bases; unmatched junction bases: 10. The CDR3 is 15 residues long. The CDR3 nucleotides read TGTGCCAGCAGCACACGACAGGGCGGAGTTTCACCCCTCCACTTT. Its protein is CASSTRQGGVSPLHF.

The rearrangement uses TRBV2 and TRBJ1-2; TRBD1 agrees at 9 bases. Germline lookup yields CDR1 SNHLY and CDR2 FYNNEI. The CDR3 has 15 residues. V lost 7 bases, J lost 1 base, and 7 bases stayed unmatched. The CDR3, as DNA: TGTGCCAGCAAGGAGGACAGGGGAAATAACTATGGCTACACCTTC. The encoded protein is CASKEDRGNNYGYTF.

This clone was detected once. This chain joins TRBV30 and TRBJ1-2, with D unresolved. Germline loops: CDR1 GTSNPN, CDR2 SVGIG (reference sequence). V was shortened by 0 bases and J by 6 bases, with 8 bases between the two germline ends. The CDR3 sequence is 12 residues long. The DNA of the CDR3 is TGTGCCTGGAGTGTAAGCGTGGATGGCTACACCTTC. It codes for CAWSVSVDGYTF.

V is TRBV29-1 and J is TRBJ1-2; D remains unclear. Per germline, CDR1 SQVTM and CDR2 ANQGSEA. The CDR3 is 16 residues long. With 1 base removed from V and 0 bases from J, the gap between germline ends came to 15 bases. DNA of the CDR3: TGCAGCGTTGAAGGGGAGAGACTGATTACTAACTATGGCTACACCTTC. It yields the protein CSVEGERLITNYGYTF.

The V and J genes are TRBV18 and TRBJ2-2; 12 bases are shared with TRBD1. This CDR3 region has 15 residues. In germline, CDR1 is KGHSH, CDR2 LQKENI. J was trimmed by 6 bases and V by 6 bases; bases with no gene match: 5. The CDR3 is CASSTGTGGSGELFF. As DNA, the CDR3 is TGTGCCAGCTCGACCGGGACAGGGGGCTCCGGGGAGCTGTTTTTT.

The rearrangement joins TRBV5-8 to TRBJ2-1, with 7 nucleotides matching TRBD2. CDR3 length: 16 amino acids. In germline, CDR1 is SGHTS, CDR2 YDEGEE. Unmatched junction bases numbered 10, after V lost 4 bases and J lost 3 bases. The CDR3 loop is CASSGWGGSNYNEQFF. CDR3 bases: TGTGCCAGCAGCGGATGGGGGGGTAGTAACTACAATGAGCAGTTCTTC.

The CDR3 here is CAWSGGLAGLGYEQYF. The CDR3 DNA reads as TGTGCCTGGAGTGGGGGACTAGCGGGGCTTGGGTACGAGCAGTACTTC. The chain couples TRBV30 to TRBJ2-7, with 13 bases matching TRBD2. The V gene's germline CDR1 is GTSNPN and CDR2 SVGIG (reference sequence). The junction had 7 bases not matched to a gene; V was cut back by 1 base and J by 4 bases. The CDR3 runs to 16 residues.

V gene TRBV5-4 combines with J gene TRBJ1-2, with D possibly matching TRBD1 (6 bases). V lost 5 bases to trimming and J lost 3 bases, with 14 bases between them. The CDR3 has 14 amino acids. Germline values: CDR1 SGHNT, CDR2 YYREEE (reference sequence). The CDR3 DNA sequence: TGTGCCAGCAGTAATAGGGGGGGCGACTATGGCTACACCTTC. Its protein is CASSNRGGDYGYTF.

The chain employs TRBV7-8 and TRBJ2-7; 8 bases align to TRBD1. The V segment lost 4 bases and the J segment 5 bases; nucleotides outside the gene matches: 10. CDR1 is SGHVS, CDR2 FQNEAQ, per germline. The CDR3 loop spans 15 amino acids. The CDR3 sequence is CASSYVPDREHEQYF. Here the CDR3 DNA reads TGTGCCAGCAGCTACGTCCCGGACAGGGAACACGAGCAGTACTTC.

The chain joins TRBV11-2 to TRBJ1-1; TRBD1 is a possible D gene (5 bases). The V gene lost 4 bases and the J gene lost 4 bases, with 13 bases spanning the gap. Per the germline V gene, CDR1 is SGHAT and CDR2 is FQNNGV. This CDR3 has 14 residues. Here the CDR3 reads CASSSGWGGTEAFF. The CDR3 coding sequence is TGTGCCAGCAGCTCCGGATGGGGGGGCACTGAAGCTTTCTTT. Full variable domain (remainder filled in from reference TRBV11-2 and TRBJ1-1): EAGVAQSPRYKIIEKRQSVAFWCNPISGHATLYWYQQILGQGPKLLIQFQNNGVVDDSQLPKDRFSAERLKGVDSTLKIQPAKLEDSAVYLCASSSGWGGTEAFFGQGTRLTVV.

The chain joins TRBV15 to TRBJ1-6; D not resolved. V was shortened by 4 bases and J by 4 bases, with 11 bases between the two germline ends. Germline V gives CDR1 LNHNV, CDR2 YYDKDF (reference sequence). The CDR3 is made up of 15 amino acids. CDR3: CATSNFRGYNSPLHF. The CDR3 nucleotides read TGTGCCACCAGCAATTTTCGGGGTTATAATTCACCCCTCCACTTT. The whole variable domain, filled in from reference TRBV15 and TRBJ1-6, reads DAMVIQNPRYQVTQFGKPVTLSCSQTLNHNVMYWYQQKSSQAPKLLFHYYDKDFNNEADTPDNFQSRRPNTSFCFLDIRSPGLGDTAMYLCATSNFRGYNSPLHFGNGTRLTVT.

The rearrangement joins TRBV4-3 to TRBJ2-5; D possibly corresponds to TRBD2 (6 bases). Between the trimmed V and J ends, which lost 4 bases and 4 bases, there was a span of 16 bases. The CDR3 extends over 15 amino acids. The V gene's germline CDR1 is LGHNA and CDR2 YSLEER. The chain's CDR3 is CASSPAFGGRETQYF. The CDR3 DNA is TGCGCCAGCAGCCCGGCTTTTGGGGGGAGAGAGACCCAGTACTTC.

V usage is TRBV5-4 and J usage is TRBJ1-2; maybe TRBD1 (6 bases). Trimming took off 6 bases at V and 1 base at J, with 16 bases between the two ends. Germline V gene lookup returns CDR1 SGHNT and CDR2 YYREEE (reference sequence). This CDR3 is 15 amino acids long. DNA of the CDR3: TGTGCCAGCACCCCGACAGGAACCGTTAACTATGGCTACACCTTC. Translating it yields CASTPTGTVNYGYTF.

This chain connects TRBV19 to TRBJ1-1, with a weak D call TRBD1 (6 bases). Trimming removed 3 bases at V and 10 bases at J, with 18 bases between. This CDR3 is 14 amino acids long. The germline V gene encodes CDR1 LNHDA and CDR2 SQIVND (reference sequence). Written as DNA, the CDR3 is TGTGCCAGTAGTATGAGGGACAACCTACGGGGAGCTTTCTTT. Its translation: CASSMRDNLRGAFF.

The V gene is TRBV2, the J gene TRBJ1-2; no definite D call. V gave up 7 bases and J gave up 5 bases, with 14 bases separating them. The germline V gene has CDR1 SNHLY and CDR2 FYNNEI. There are 13 residues in the CDR3. In DNA, the CDR3 is TGTGCCAGCAACGGCCAGGTGGATTATGGCTACACCTTC. It specifies CASNGQVDYGYTF.